Listed below are T cell receptor beta chains from one sample, sequenced in a study of T cells in Graves' hyperthyroidism and ophthalmopathy. One entry per CDR3 protein results from TCRdb running MiXCR on the multiplex PCR reads. The table shows about 710,000 distinct CDR3 sequences, with less than 20% occurring only once. The sample was blood. The receptor source for this set is a man between 18 and 29 years old with Graves' hyperthyroidism. CDR3s include the opening cysteine and the closing phenylalanine or tryptophan. A D gene is named only where the DNA matches it firmly. Part of the rows lack a size; the others show once, few, many or a class for expanded clones.

clone_size d_call j_call v_call cdr3_aa cdr3_nt
. TRBD1 TRBJ2-5 TRBV24-1 CATSVAGQGFQETQYF TGTGCCACCAGTGTCGCGGGACAGGGGTTTCAAGAGACCCAGTACTTC
many . TRBJ1-1 TRBV27 CASSSSTENTEAFF TGTGCCAGCAGTTCGTCGACAGAGAACACTGAAGCTTTCTTT
few TRBD2 TRBJ2-1 TRBV9 CASSAKGRAAQYNEQFF TGTGCCAGCAGCGCAAAAGGGAGGGCGGCCCAATACAATGAGCAGTTCTTC
many . TRBJ1-5 TRBV2 CASNPTGTNQPQHF TGTGCCAGCAACCCGACAGGTACCAATCAGCCCCAGCATTTT
many . TRBJ2-7 TRBV28 CASSLITYEQYF TGTGCCAGCAGTTTAATAACCTACGAGCAGTACTTC
. . TRBJ2-3 TRBV28 CASSFLPTLGDTQYF TGTGCCAGCAGTTTTCTTCCGACCCTCGGCGATACGCAGTATTTT
many TRBD2 TRBJ2-1 TRBV3-1 CASSRLLAGEVDDNEQFF TGTGCCAGCAGCAGACTGCTAGCGGGAGAGGTCGATGACAATGAGCAGTTCTTC
many . TRBJ2-6 TRBV6-6 CASSYVGRKEPLPGANVLTF TGTGCCAGCAGTTACGTCGGCAGAAAAGAACCCCTCCCTGGGGCCAACGTCCTGACTTTC
. TRBD2 TRBJ2-4 TRBV7-2 CASSFALAGENIQYF TGTGCCAGCAGCTTCGCACTAGCGGGAGAAAACATTCAGTACTTC
few TRBD2 TRBJ2-4 TRBV6-1 CASSDSGRARNIQYF TGTGCCAGCAGTGACAGTGGGAGGGCCCGAAACATTCAGTACTTC
many TRBD2 TRBJ2-1 TRBV24-1 CATSRTSDHNEQFF TGTGCCACCAGCCGGACTAGCGATCATAATGAGCAGTTCTTC
. TRBD1 TRBJ2-1 TRBV3-1 CASSRTGTGSYEQFF TGTGCCAGCAGCCGAACCGGGACAGGGTCCTATGAGCAGTTCTTC
. . TRBJ1-2 TRBV5-5 CASSAPGTAGGYTF TGTGCCAGCAGCGCCCCGGGGACGGCCGGTGGCTACACCTTC
. TRBD1 TRBJ1-3 TRBV5-1 CASSIRGQGSGNTIYF TGCGCCAGCAGCATCAGGGGACAGGGCTCTGGAAACACCATATATTTT
. TRBD2 TRBJ2-3 TRBV12-3/TRBV12-4 CASGTSDTDTQYF TGTGCCAGCGGGACTAGCGACACAGATACGCAGTATTTT
few TRBD1 TRBJ1-2 TRBV24-1 CATSDPGGDYGYTF TGTGCCACCAGTGACCCAGGGGGCGACTATGGCTACACCTTC
many . TRBJ2-7 TRBV28 CASSLNPLYEQYF TGTGCCAGCAGTTTGAACCCCCTCTACGAGCAGTACTTC
many . TRBJ1-1 TRBV28 CASSSKGGGLNTEAFF TGTGCCAGCAGTTCTAAAGGGGGGGGGTTGAACACTGAAGCTTTCTTT
few . TRBJ2-2 TRBV20-1 CSAIPRNTGELFF TGCAGTGCCATACCGCGGAACACCGGGGAGCTGTTTTTT
. TRBD2 TRBJ2-2 TRBV12-3/TRBV12-4 CASIKGEGVGTGELFF TGTGCCAGCATCAAAGGGGAGGGAGTAGGGACCGGGGAGCTGTTTTTT
many . TRBJ2-1 TRBV12-5 CASAPPGRGDEQFF TGTGCTAGTGCCCCGCCCGGACGAGGGGATGAGCAGTTCTTC
. . TRBJ1-1 TRBV5-4 CASTPGRGRNTEAFF TGTGCCAGCACCCCAGGCAGGGGCCGGAACACTGAAGCTTTCTTT
. . TRBJ1-1 TRBV20-1 CSARGRSTEAFF TGCAGTGCTAGAGGGAGGAGCACTGAAGCTTTCTTT
. TRBD2 TRBJ2-5 TRBV7-3 CASSPGLVGPSSETQYF TGTGCCAGCAGCCCGGGACTAGTGGGACCCTCCTCGGAGACCCAGTACTTC
. TRBD1 TRBJ1-2 TRBV28 CASRGGDRQQGYTF TGTGCCAGCAGGGGGGGGGACAGGCAGCAAGGCTACACCTTC
many TRBD1 TRBJ1-2 TRBV2 CASTQGAMSNYGYTF TGTGCCAGCACACAGGGGGCGATGTCAAACTATGGCTACACCTTC
. . TRBJ1-2 TRBV29-1 CSVFDSGPYTF TGCAGCGTCTTTGACAGCGGACCCTACACCTTC
many . TRBJ2-5 TRBV27 CASSPLGRQETQYF TGTGCCAGCAGCCCCCTGGGGCGCCAAGAGACCCAGTACTTC
many . TRBJ2-7 TRBV19 CASSIPRQGSDEQYF TGTGCCAGTAGTATACCCCGTCAGGGCAGCGACGAGCAGTACTTC
. . TRBJ2-2 TRBV30 CAWSPLETDAGELFF TGTGCCTGGAGCCCATTAGAGACAGACGCCGGGGAGCTGTTTTTT
many TRBD1 TRBJ2-1 TRBV20-1 CSAYGTVRVGFRGNEQFF TGCAGTGCTTACGGGACAGTGCGTGTAGGATTTCGTGGCAATGAGCAGTTCTTC